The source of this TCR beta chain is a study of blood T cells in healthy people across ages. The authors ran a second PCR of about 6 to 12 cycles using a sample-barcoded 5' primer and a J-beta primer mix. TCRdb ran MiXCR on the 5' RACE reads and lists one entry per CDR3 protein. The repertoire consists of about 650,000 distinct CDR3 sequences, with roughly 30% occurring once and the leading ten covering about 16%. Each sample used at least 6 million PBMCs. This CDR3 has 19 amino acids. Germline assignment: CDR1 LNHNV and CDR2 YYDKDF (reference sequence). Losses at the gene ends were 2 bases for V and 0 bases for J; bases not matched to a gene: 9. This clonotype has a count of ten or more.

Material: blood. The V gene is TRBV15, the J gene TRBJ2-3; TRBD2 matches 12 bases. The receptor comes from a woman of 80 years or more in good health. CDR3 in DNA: TGTGCCACCAGCAGACTGAAGACTAGCGGGGGCCCTAGCACAGATACGCAGTATTTT. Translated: CATSRLKTSGGPSTDTQYF.